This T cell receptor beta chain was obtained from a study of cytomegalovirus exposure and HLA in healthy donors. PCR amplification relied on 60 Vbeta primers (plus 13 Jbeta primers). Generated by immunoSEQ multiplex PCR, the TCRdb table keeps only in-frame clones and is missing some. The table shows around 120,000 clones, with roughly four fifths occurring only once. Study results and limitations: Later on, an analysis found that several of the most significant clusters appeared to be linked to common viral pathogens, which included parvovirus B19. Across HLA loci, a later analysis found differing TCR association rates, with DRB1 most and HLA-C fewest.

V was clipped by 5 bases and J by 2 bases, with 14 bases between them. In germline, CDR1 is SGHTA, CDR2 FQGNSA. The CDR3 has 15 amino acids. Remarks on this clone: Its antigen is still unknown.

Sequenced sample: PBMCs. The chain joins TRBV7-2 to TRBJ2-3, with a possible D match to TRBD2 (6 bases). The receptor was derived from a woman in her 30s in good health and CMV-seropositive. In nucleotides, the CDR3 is TGTGCCAGCAGCCCGGACTATCAATCCACAGATACGCAGTATTTT. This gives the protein CASSPDYQSTDTQYF.